This T cell receptor (beta chain) was identified in a study of beta chain features in type 1 diabetes. This clone was seen only a few times. Based on CD45RO/CCR7/CD25/CD127/CD95/CD27, CD4+ regulatory, stem cell-like memory, naive and central memory cells were sorted. Populations isolated by sorting all had purity greater than 95%. The authors reverse transcribed all of the isolated RNA, so sequencing captured expressed TCRB transcripts. TCRdb's copy holds only in-frame clones and misses some; the assay was immunoSEQ multiplex PCR. The repertoire holds some 400,000 clones, more than 12% seen once, with approximately 0.019% in the top ten. The receptor's source is a woman aged 18-29 years in good health. The sample taken for sequencing was naive CD4+ T cells from blood.

For the CDR3, the DNA is TGTGCCAGCAGTTACGTGACTAGCGGAGGATACGAGCAGTACTTC. This translates into CASSYVTSGGYEQYF. This sequence joins TRBV6-5 and TRBJ2-7, with 9 bases identical to TRBD2. The CDR3 loop spans 15 amino acids. Looked up from germline, CDR1 is MNHEY and CDR2 is SVGAGI. Germline trimming cut 2 bases from V and 4 bases from J; bases unmatched to any gene: 6.